This T cell receptor (beta chain) derives from a study of technical replicates of blood from several donors. This CDR3 is 15 amino acids long. The germline gives CDR1 SGHVS, CDR2 FQNEAQ. Trimming left V 4 bases short and J 4 bases short, with 16 bases between. Assay: immunoSEQ multiplex PCR; the TCRdb copy retains only in-frame clones and omits some. The table shows some 60,000 clones, with roughly nine tenths occurring only once. V gene TRBV7-8 combines with J gene TRBJ2-5, with D possibly matching TRBD1 (5 bases). The receptor comes from a human donor in good health. Some clones in this sample may be carry-over from other donors' samples. Sequenced material: PBMCs. In nucleotides, the CDR3 is TGTGCCAGCAGCTCTGAGACAGTATTAGGAGAGACCCAGTACTTC. Protein product: CASSSETVLGETQYF.